This TCR beta chain was identified during a study of cytomegalovirus exposure and HLA in healthy donors. Whole-study findings and limits: Based on reports, TCR beta sequences accurately predicted HLA-A and HLA-B alleles for most subjects.

Germline CDR1 is MNHNS and CDR2 is SASEGT. The V gene lost 7 bases and the J gene lost 5 bases, with 18 bases spanning the gap. CDR3 length: 14 residues. The PCR employed 60 Vbeta primers together with 13 Jbeta primers. TCRdb's copy holds only in-frame clones and misses some; the assay was immunoSEQ multiplex PCR. The data hold 150,000 to 180,000 clones, with more than 70% observed a single time. Comments on this clone: The antigen remains undetermined.

The sequenced sample was PBMCs. This clonotype originated in a woman aged 35 to 49 in good health and CMV-seropositive. The genes are TRBV6-1 and TRBJ2-7, with D maybe TRBD1 (6 bases). CDR3 region: CASNLPGQGNEQYF. In nucleotides, the CDR3 is TGTGCCAGCAATCTCCCGGGACAAGGAAACGAGCAGTACTTC.